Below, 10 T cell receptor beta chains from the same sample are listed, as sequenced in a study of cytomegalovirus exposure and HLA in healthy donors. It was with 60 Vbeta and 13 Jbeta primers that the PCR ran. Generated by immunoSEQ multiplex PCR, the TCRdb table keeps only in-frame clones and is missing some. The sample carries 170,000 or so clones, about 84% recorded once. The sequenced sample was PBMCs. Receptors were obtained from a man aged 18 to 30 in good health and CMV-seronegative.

The CDR3 loop is CASSISTNYGYTF. CDR3 nucleotide sequence: TGTGCCAGTAGTATTTCCACTAACTATGGCTACACCTTC. V usage is TRBV19 and J usage is TRBJ1-2, with D unclear. Germline CDR1 reads LNHDA; CDR2 reads SQIVND (reference sequence). Deletions cut 3 bases from V and 0 bases from J, with 5 bases between. The length of the CDR3 is 13 residues.

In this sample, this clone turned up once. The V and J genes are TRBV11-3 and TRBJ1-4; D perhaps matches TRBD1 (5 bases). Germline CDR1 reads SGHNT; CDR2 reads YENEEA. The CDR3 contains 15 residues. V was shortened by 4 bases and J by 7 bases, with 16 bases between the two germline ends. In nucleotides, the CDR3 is TGTGCCAGCAGCTCCGAAAAGGGAAGGGGTGAAAAACTGTTTTTT. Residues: CASSSEKGRGEKLFF.

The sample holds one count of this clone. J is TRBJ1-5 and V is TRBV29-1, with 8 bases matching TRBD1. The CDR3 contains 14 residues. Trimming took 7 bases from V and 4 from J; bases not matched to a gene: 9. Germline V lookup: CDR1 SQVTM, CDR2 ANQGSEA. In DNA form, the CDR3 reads TGCAGCGCCCGCGGACAGGGTTTAAATCAGCCCCAGCATTTT. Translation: CSARGQGLNQPQHF.

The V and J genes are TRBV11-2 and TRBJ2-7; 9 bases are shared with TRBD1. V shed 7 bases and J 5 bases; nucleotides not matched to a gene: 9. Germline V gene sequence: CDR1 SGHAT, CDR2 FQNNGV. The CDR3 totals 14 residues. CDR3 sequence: CASKSGTGLHEQYF. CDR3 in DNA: TGTGCCAGCAAGTCCGGGACAGGGCTCCACGAGCAGTACTTC.

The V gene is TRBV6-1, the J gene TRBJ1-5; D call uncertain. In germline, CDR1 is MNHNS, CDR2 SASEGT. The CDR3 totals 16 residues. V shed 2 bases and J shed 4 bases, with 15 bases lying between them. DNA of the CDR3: TGTGCCAGCAGTGAATCTAGTTTCTCGGGGAATCAGCCCCAGCATTTT. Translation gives CASSESSFSGNQPQHF.

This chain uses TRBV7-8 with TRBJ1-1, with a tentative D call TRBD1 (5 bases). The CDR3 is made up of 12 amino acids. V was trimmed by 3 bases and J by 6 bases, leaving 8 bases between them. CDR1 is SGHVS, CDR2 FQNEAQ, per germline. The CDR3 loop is CASSFRGSEAFF. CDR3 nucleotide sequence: TGTGCCAGCAGCTTCCGGGGGTCTGAAGCTTTCTTT.

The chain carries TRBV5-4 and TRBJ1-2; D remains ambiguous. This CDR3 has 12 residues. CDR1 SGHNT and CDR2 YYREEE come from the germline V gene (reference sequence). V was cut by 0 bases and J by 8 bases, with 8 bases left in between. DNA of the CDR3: TGTGCCAGCAGCTTGGACAGTGCCGGCTACACCTTC. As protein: CASSLDSAGYTF.

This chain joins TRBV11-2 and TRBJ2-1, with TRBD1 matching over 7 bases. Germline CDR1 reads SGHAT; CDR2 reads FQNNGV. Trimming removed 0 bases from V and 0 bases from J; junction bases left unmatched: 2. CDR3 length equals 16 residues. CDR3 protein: CASSLEDRSSYNEQFF. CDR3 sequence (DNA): TGTGCCAGCAGCTTAGAGGACAGGAGCTCCTACAATGAGCAGTTCTTC.

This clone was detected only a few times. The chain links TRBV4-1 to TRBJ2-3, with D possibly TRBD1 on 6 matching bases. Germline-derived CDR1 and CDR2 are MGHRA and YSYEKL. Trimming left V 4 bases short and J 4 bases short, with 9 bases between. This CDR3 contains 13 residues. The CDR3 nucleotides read TGCGCCAGCAGCCGTGGACAGTCAGATACGCAGTATTTT. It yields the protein CASSRGQSDTQYF.

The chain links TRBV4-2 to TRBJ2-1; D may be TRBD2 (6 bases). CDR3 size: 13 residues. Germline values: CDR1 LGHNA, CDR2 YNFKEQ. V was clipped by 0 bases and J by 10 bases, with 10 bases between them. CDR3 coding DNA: TGTGCCAGCAGCCAAGATCGGGCGGGGGAGCAGTTCTTC. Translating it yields CASSQDRAGEQFF.